Presented here are 5 T cell receptor beta chains from one specimen sequenced in a study of read filtering for tumor transcriptome and immune sequencing. Molecular barcoded adaptors covering alpha/delta and beta/gamma chains were used on about 0.4 ug RNA. TCRdb recomputed calls from the reads with MiXCR, one row per CDR3 protein. The sample has tens of thousands of distinct CDR3 sequences; less than 25% are singletons. Input material: a population of CD138-negative cells sorted from bone marrow. These receptors were taken from a donor older than 35 with multiple myeloma.

About this clonotype: A much larger clone differs by one base, so this may be a read error. This chain links TRBV23-1 with TRBJ2-1; D unresolved. TRBV23-1 is known as an ORF, though its function is uncertain. This CDR3 spans 12 amino acids. As DNA, the CDR3 is TGCGCCAGCAGTCAATTGGATGATGAGCAGTCCTTC. Residues: CASSQLDDEQSF.

This clonotype was observed many times. The chain employs TRBV28 and TRBJ2-1, with D possibly being TRBD2 (6 bases). This CDR3 contains 15 residues. The V and J ends lost 5 bases and 4 bases respectively, with 15 bases between them. Germline CDR1 and CDR2: MDHEN and SYDVKM. CDR3 loop: CASSPGVLSYNEQFF. The CDR3 coding sequence is TGTGCCAGCAGTCCGGGGGTGCTAAGTTACAATGAGCAGTTCTTC.

This clonotype showed up many times. The gene calls are TRBV7-2 and TRBJ1-2; no definite D call. The V and J ends lost 5 bases and 7 bases respectively, with 14 bases between them. The germline V gene encodes CDR1 SGHTA and CDR2 FQGNSA. This CDR3 contains 13 residues. The CDR3: CASSPTNGPGYTF. The CDR3 DNA reads as TGTGCCAGCAGCCCGACGAATGGACCTGGCTACACCTTC.

The chain combines TRBV6-6 with TRBJ2-5; 8 nucleotides agree with TRBD1. The CDR3 runs 14 residues. V lost 2 bases, J lost 11 bases, and 10 bases stayed unmatched. Germline assignment: CDR1 MNHNY and CDR2 SVGAGI (reference sequence). Written as DNA, the CDR3 is TGTGCCAGCAGTTACAATACAGGGGGATTAGCTCAGTACTTC. Translation: CASSYNTGGLAQYF.

As to this clonotype: One end of the junction is discordant with germline, which a read error may explain. This CDR3 reads CARSEQGDYDQYF. DNA of the CDR3: TGTGCCCGCAGTGAACAAGGAGACTACGATCAGTACTTC. This sequence joins TRBV6-1 and TRBJ2-7; tentative D call: TRBD2 (5 bases). Germline lookup yields CDR1 MNHNS and CDR2 SASEGT. The CDR3 loop spans 13 amino acids.